A selection of T cell receptor beta chains follows, all from one sample in a study of breast tumors, draining lymph nodes, adjacent tissues. TCRdb called the multiplex PCR reads again in MiXCR, with one record for every CDR3 protein. The table includes about 130,000 distinct CDR3 sequences, about a fifth detected once. The specimen was axillary lymph node tissue. The receptors originated from a female donor with breast cancer. Some clones in this sample may be carry-over from other donors' samples. Each CDR3 is given with its conserved first and last residue. The D gene is left open where the match is weak. The size of a clone is reported for some rows only, either as once, few or many, or as a class for expanded clones.

>TRBV5-1|TRBD1|many|TRBJ2-3
TGCGCCAGCAGCCCACAGGGGGCCTACACAGATACGCAGTATTTT
CASSPQGAYTDTQYF
>TRBV20-1|-|many|TRBJ2-3
TGCAGTGCTAGAATCGGCACAGATACGCAGTATTTT
CSARIGTDTQYF
>TRBV20-1|-|many|TRBJ2-7
TGCAGTGCTAGTCGCGCCAACGAGCAGTACTTC
CSASRANEQYF
>TRBV7-3|-|many|TRBJ2-2
TGTGCCAGCAGCTTAACGCCCGCAGCCGATACGGGGGAGCTGTTTTTT
CASSLTPAADTGELFF
>TRBV19|-|-|TRBJ2-2
TGTGCCAGTAAAGAAAGGGCTGGAGCCAACGGGGAGCTGTTTTTT
CASKERAGANGELFF
>TRBV5-5|-|many|TRBJ2-7
TGTGCCAGCAGCTTGCAGCGGGTACCCTACGAGCAGTACTTC
CASSLQRVPYEQYF
>TRBV5-6|-|-|TRBJ2-4
TGTGCCAGCAGCTCCACCGGGGCCAAAAACATTCAGTACTTC
CASSSTGAKNIQYF
>TRBV27|TRBD1|few|TRBJ1-5
TGTGCCAGCAGTTTAATAAGGGGGCGTCAGCCCCAGCATTTT
CASSLIRGRQPQHF
>TRBV27|TRBD2|many|TRBJ2-7
TGTGCCAGCAGTTTTTGGACTAGCGGGGGCGAGCAGTACTTC
CASSFWTSGGEQYF
>TRBV7-9|TRBD2|many|TRBJ2-3
TGTGCCAGCAGACGGGCGGGAGAGTCCGATACGCAGTATTTT
CASRRAGESDTQYF
>TRBV18|-|-|TRBJ1-2
TGTGCCAGCTCACCTGGCGGCAGGGTTAACTATGGCTACACCTTC
CASSPGGRVNYGYTF
>TRBV6-6|-|many|TRBJ2-5
TGTGCCAGCAGTCAAGACGGAAGGAGAGTCCAAGAGACCCAGTACTTC
CASSQDGRRVQETQYF
>TRBV6-5|-|many|TRBJ1-4
TGTGCCAGCAGTTACGAGCCAGGCTCCGAAAAACTGTTTTTT
CASSYEPGSEKLFF
>TRBV7-8|TRBD1|many|TRBJ1-2
TGTGCCAGCAGCTTCAACAGGGGGAACTATGGCTACACCTTC
CASSFNRGNYGYTF
>TRBV4-3|-|-|TRBJ2-2
TGCGCCAGCAGCCAAGAAGCTCTTAGTAGCGCCGGGGAGCTGTTTTTT
CASSQEALSSAGELFF
>TRBV18|TRBD1|many|TRBJ1-2
TGTGCCAGCTCTCCGGGACAGGGTTTCGACTATGGCTACACCTTC
CASSPGQGFDYGYTF
>TRBV9|TRBD2|many|TRBJ2-1
TGTGCCAGCAGCGTAGGACGGGAGGGAGTGTACAATGAGCAGTTCTTC
CASSVGREGVYNEQFF
>TRBV2|-|few|TRBJ2-4
TGTGCCAGCAGTCTAGGCAACAAAAACATTCAGTACTTC
CASSLGNKNIQYF
>TRBV28|-|-|TRBJ2-3
TGTGCCAGCAGTGGACGACTAAGAAAAGGGGCAGATACGCAGTATTTT
CASSGRLRKGADTQYF
>TRBV2|-|many|TRBJ2-7
TGTGCCAGCAGTGCAACAGGGTCCCTCCACGAGCAGTACTTC
CASSATGSLHEQYF
>TRBV3-1|-|many|TRBJ1-6
TGTGCCAGCAGCCAAGACCCCCAGGGGATGGGGTCACCCCTCCACTTT
CASSQDPQGMGSPLHF
>TRBV5-6|TRBD2|many|TRBJ2-1
TGTGCCAGCAGCCGGGGACTAGCGGAACTTAGCTCCTACAATGAGCAGTTCTTC
CASSRGLAELSSYNEQFF
>TRBV15|-|many|TRBJ2-5
TGTGCCACCAGCAGAGTATGGGGGGTTGGGGAGACCCAGTACTTC
CATSRVWGVGETQYF
>TRBV27|TRBD1|many|TRBJ2-7
TGTGCCAGCAGGAGACAGGGGGGCACCTACGAGCAGTACTTC
CASRRQGGTYEQYF
>TRBV19|TRBD1|-|TRBJ2-7
TGTGCCAGTAGTATAGGGCACAGGGGTGACGAGCAGTACTTC
CASSIGHRGDEQYF
>TRBV10-3|TRBD2|many|TRBJ2-5
TGTGCCATCAGCAGGGAGGGAGAGACCCAGTACTTC
CAISREGETQYF
>TRBV4-2|-|many|TRBJ2-1
TGTGCCAGCAGCCAAGGGAGGGCTAGCTTCGCGAGCTCCTACAATGAGCAGTTCTTC
CASSQGRASFASSYNEQFF
>TRBV7-2|TRBD2|many|TRBJ2-7
TGTGCCAGCAGCCCAGGACTAGTGCGGAATTACGAGCAGTACTTC
CASSPGLVRNYEQYF
>TRBV5-6|TRBD1|-|TRBJ2-3
TGTGCCAGCAGCACGGGACAGGGGGCATTAGATACGCAGTATTTT
CASSTGQGALDTQYF
>TRBV27|TRBD2|few|TRBJ2-1
TGTGCCAGCAGTTCTAAGACTAGCGGGAGGACCTACAATGAGCAGTTCTTC
CASSSKTSGRTYNEQFF
>TRBV12-3/TRBV12-4|TRBD2|many|TRBJ2-2
TGTGCCAGCAGGTTAGCGGGAGCGAACACCGGGGAGCTGTTTTTT
CASRLAGANTGELFF
>TRBV5-1|TRBD2|-|TRBJ2-2
TGCGCCAGCAGCAGGGGACTAGCGGGAGGCGCCGGGAAGCTGTTTTTT
CASSRGLAGGAGKLFF
>TRBV28|TRBD1|many|TRBJ2-7
TGTGCCAGCATCCCCCGGGACAGGGCCCCCTGGGAGCAGTACTTC
CASIPRDRAPWEQYF
>TRBV7-9|-|many|TRBJ1-2
TGTGCCAGCAGCCCAAGTGTGTGGGTCACCTATGGCTACACCTTC
CASSPSVWVTYGYTF
>TRBV6-2/TRBV6-3|TRBD2|many|TRBJ2-7
TGTGCCAGCAGCTACCAACAAGCGGGATATTACTACGAGCAGTACTTC
CASSYQQAGYYYEQYF
>TRBV11-2|-|many|TRBJ2-5
TGTGCCAGCAGCTTAGTGGGATCAGGGACCCAGTACTTC
CASSLVGSGTQYF
>TRBV3-1|-|many|TRBJ1-6
TGTGCCAGCAGCCCCCGACACGATTCACCCCTCCACTTT
CASSPRHDSPLHF
>TRBV3-1|-|-|TRBJ2-2
TGTGCCAGCAGCCAAGTTGAAGCAACCGGGGAGCTGTTTTTT
CASSQVEATGELFF
>TRBV28|TRBD2|-|TRBJ2-2
TGTGCCACGACTAGCGGGACTACCGGGGAGCTGTTTTTT
CATTSGTTGELFF
>TRBV5-8|TRBD2|many|TRBJ2-7
TGTGCCAGCAGCTTGGGCGGCGGGAGTAACGAGCAGTACTTC
CASSLGGGSNEQYF
>TRBV6-1|-|-|TRBJ1-5
TGTGCCAGCAGTGGCGGGGTTTATAGCAATCAGCCCCAGCATTTT
CASSGGVYSNQPQHF
>TRBV9|-|many|TRBJ1-2
TGTGCCAGCAGCGTATCCGCAGACAGCAACTATGGCTACACCTTC
CASSVSADSNYGYTF
>TRBV5-4|TRBD1|-|TRBJ2-2
TGTGCCCGGATTCTGGACAGGGATCACACCGGGGAGCTGTTTTTT
CARILDRDHTGELFF
>TRBV6-6|-|-|TRBJ2-5
TGTGCCAGCAGCTACAGTCGTCCAGGAGCACAAGAGACCCAGTACTTC
CASSYSRPGAQETQYF
>TRBV7-3|TRBD1|many|TRBJ1-6
TGTGCCAGCAGCACTGGACAGGGTGGAAATTCACCCCTCCACTTT
CASSTGQGGNSPLHF
>TRBV4-3|-|many|TRBJ2-7
TGCGCCAGCAGCCAAGATCGCCTTAAGGGGATGACCTACTCTTACGAGCAGTACTTC
CASSQDRLKGMTYSYEQYF
>TRBV29-1|TRBD2|-|TRBJ2-7
TGCAGCGTTGAAGAGGGAGCGGGAGACGGCGAGCAGTACTTC
CSVEEGAGDGEQYF
>TRBV28|-|-|TRBJ2-2
TGTGCCACGGGGGTAGGGACCGGGGAGCTGTTTTTT
CATGVGTGELFF
>TRBV5-1|-|many|TRBJ2-7
TGCGCCAGCAGCTTGGTGGTCTCATACGAGCAGTACTTC
CASSLVVSYEQYF
>TRBV7-9|-|many|TRBJ2-1
TGTGCCAGCAGCTTAGGGGAGTTCAATGAGCAGTTCTTC
CASSLGEFNEQFF
>TRBV12-2|-|-|TRBJ2-2
TGTGCAAGTCGCTTAGAAGGACTAGCGGGACACACCGGGGAGCTGTTTTTT
CASRLEGLAGHTGELFF